These 10 T cell receptor beta chains share one sample of origin, sequenced in a study of blood T cell repertoires in COVID-19. Assay used: immunoSEQ multiplex PCR; TCRdb lists only in-frame clones, some missing. The table lists about 110,000 clones, 65% to 80% of them singletons. The sample consisted of peripheral blood. The source is a woman aged 55-70 years with acute or convalescent COVID-19.

In this sample, this clone turned up once. The genes are TRBV6-4 and TRBJ1-1; the D gene is possibly TRBD1 (6 bases). The germline CDR1 and CDR2 sequences are MRHNA and SNTAGT. V lost 6 bases and J lost 1, with 12 bases in between. The CDR3 spans 14 residues. The DNA for the CDR3 is TGTGCCAGCAGCCCGGGACACTGGAACACTGAAGCTTTCTTT. This translates into CASSPGHWNTEAFF.

V usage is TRBV11-2 and J usage is TRBJ2-1; maybe TRBD2 (6 bases). Germline loops: CDR1 SGHAT, CDR2 FQNNGV. The ends were cut back, 0 bases at V and 0 bases at J, with 12 bases in the middle. The CDR3 is made up of 17 amino acids. This chain's CDR3 is CASSLEVRGSSYNEQFF. In DNA, the CDR3 is TGTGCCAGCAGCTTAGAAGTGCGGGGTAGCTCCTACAATGAGCAGTTCTTC. Based on the CDR3 plus reference TRBV11-2 and TRBJ2-1, the full variable domain is EAGVAQSPRYKIIEKRQSVAFWCNPISGHATLYWYQQILGQGPKLLIQFQNNGVVDDSQLPKDRFSAERLKGVDSTLKIQPAKLEDSAVYLCASSLEVRGSSYNEQFFGPGTRLTVL.

This clone was recorded only once. The chain links TRBV7-9 to TRBJ1-4, with D maybe TRBD1 (6 bases). This CDR3 is 15 amino acids long. In germline, CDR1 is SEHNR, CDR2 FQNEAQ (reference sequence). The germline V and J ends were trimmed by 5 bases and 0 bases, with 10 bases remaining between them. The CDR3 nucleotides are TGTGCCAGCAGCGCCCAGGGGACAACTAATGAAAAACTGTTTTTT. Its translation is CASSAQGTTNEKLFF.

The genes are TRBV6-2 or TRBV6-3 and TRBJ1-2; D is undetermined. The CDR3 spans 12 residues. CDR1 and CDR2 from the germline V gene are MNHEY and SVGEGT. V lost 6 bases to trimming and J lost 4 bases, with 9 bases between them. CDR3 region: CASSPGAYGYTF. In nucleotides, the CDR3 is TGTGCCAGCAGCCCAGGAGCCTATGGCTACACCTTC.

This rearrangement joins TRBV25-1 to TRBJ1-1, with TRBD1 identical over 9 bases. CDR1 and CDR2 (germline): MGHDK, SYGVNS. J was trimmed by 3 bases and V by 4 bases; bases with no gene match: 15. This CDR3 has 18 amino acids. The CDR3 sequence is CASSVRRGTGRSDTEAFF. The CDR3 bases are TGTGCCAGCAGTGTCCGCCGAGGGACAGGGAGGTCGGACACTGAAGCTTTCTTT.

About this clone: The same CDR3 is also encoded by other DNA sequences in this sample. This chain uses TRBV5-1 with TRBJ1-1, with D possibly matching TRBD1 (5 bases). Per germline, CDR1 SGHRS and CDR2 YFSETQ. The CDR3 is 14 residues long. The V end was cut by 1 base, the J end by 1 base, with 8 bases between. The DNA for the CDR3 is TGCGCCAGCAGCTTGCAGGGCCGGAACACTGAAGCTTTCTTT. Its translation: CASSLQGRNTEAFF.

The rearrangement joins TRBV19 to TRBJ1-1; perhaps TRBD1 as D (5 bases). Germline assignment: CDR1 LNHDA and CDR2 SQIVND (reference sequence). V gave up 1 base and J gave up 1 base, with 7 bases separating them. This CDR3 is 14 amino acids long. This CDR3 is CASSIGGQNTEAFF. CDR3 bases: TGTGCCAGTAGTATAGGAGGACAGAACACTGAAGCTTTCTTT.

The gene calls are TRBV6-7 and TRBJ2-7; 8 positions match TRBD1. TRBV6-7 is an open reading frame, and its role is uncertain. The CDR3 is 17 residues long. Trimming at V came to 2 bases and at J to 4 bases, leaving 13 bases not matched to a gene. The CDR3 reads CASSYPALRQGQYEQYF. CDR3 DNA sequence: TGTGCCAGCAGTTACCCGGCGCTTCGACAGGGGCAATACGAGCAGTACTTC.

This clone was observed a handful of times. The rearrangement joins TRBV11-2 to TRBJ2-5, with D possibly being TRBD2 (5 bases). The ends were cut back, 7 bases at V and 4 bases at J, with 13 bases in the middle. Germline CDR1 is SGHAT and CDR2 is FQNNGV. The CDR3 has 13 amino acids. The CDR3: CASTQSGSETQYF. CDR3 sequence (DNA): TGTGCCAGCACGCAGTCGGGGTCAGAGACCCAGTACTTC.

The chain recombines TRBV7-6 with TRBJ2-1; 9 bases fit TRBD1. Germline values: CDR1 SGHVS, CDR2 FNYEAQ. This CDR3 has 15 amino acids. Losses at the gene ends were 4 bases for V and 4 bases for J; bases not matched to a gene: 5. CDR3 residues: CASSYGTGTYNEQFF. CDR3 DNA sequence: TGTGCCAGCAGCTACGGGACAGGGACATACAATGAGCAGTTCTTC. The full variable domain, completed using reference TRBV7-6 and TRBJ2-1, is GAGVSQSPRYKVTKRGQDVALRCDPISGHVSLYWYRQALGQGPEFLTYFNYEAQQDKSGLPNDRFSAERPEGSISTLTIQRTEQRDSAMYRCASSYGTGTYNEQFFGPGTRLTVL.